Shown below are 17 T cell receptor beta chains from a single sample sequenced in a study of T-cell memory formation after mild COVID-19. TCRdb ran MiXCR on the 5' RACE reads and lists one entry per CDR3 protein. The data show around 99,000 distinct CDR3 sequences, approximately 15% seen once. The source material was PBMCs or a T cell subset sorted from them (not recorded which). The receptors were sampled from a man aged 18 to 30 who had mild COVID-19 (a few samples of this study predate the infection). Cell type and time point are not known.

This clonotype was seen ten or more times. The chain links TRBV5-5 to TRBJ1-1; D not resolved. The germline CDR1 and CDR2 sequences are SGHKS and YYEKEE (reference sequence). Trimming took 0 bases from V and 0 from J, leaving 12 bases between them. The CDR3 runs 16 residues. This CDR3 reads CASSLGQNLMNTEAFF. The CDR3 DNA sequence: TGTGCCAGCAGCTTGGGGCAGAACCTCATGAACACTGAAGCTTTCTTT.

This rearrangement joins TRBV7-9 to TRBJ1-4, with TRBD1 matching 7 bases. CDR3 length equals 17 residues. V was pared by 3 bases and J by 6 bases, with 13 bases of the junction left unmatched. CDR1 SEHNR and CDR2 FQNEAQ come from the germline V gene (reference sequence). CDR3 DNA: TGTGCCAGCAGCTTCCCCCGGGGGGACAGCCCTGATGAAAAACTGTTTTTT. Translating gives CASSFPRGDSPDEKLFF. Variable domain in full (rest from reference TRBV7-9 and TRBJ1-4): DTGVSQNPRHKITKRGQNVTFRCDPISEHNRLYWYRQTLGQGPEFLTYFQNEAQLEKSRLLSDRFSAERPKGSFSTLEIQRTEQGDSAMYLCASSFPRGDSPDEKLFFGSGTQLSVL.

The J gene is TRBJ2-4, the V gene TRBV7-9, with 7 bases aligning to TRBD1. Germline CDR1 reads SEHNR; CDR2 reads FQNEAQ (reference sequence). The CDR3 consists of 16 residues. V gave up 3 bases and J gave up 4 bases; unmatched junction bases: 9. CDR3 residues: CASSFEPPGQKNIQYF. As DNA, the CDR3 is TGTGCCAGCAGCTTCGAACCCCCGGGACAGAAAAACATTCAGTACTTC. The whole variable domain, remainder taken from reference TRBV7-9 and TRBJ2-4, is DTGVSQNPRHKITKRGQNVTFRCDPISEHNRLYWYRQTLGQGPEFLTYFQNEAQLEKSRLLSDRFSAERPKGSFSTLEIQRTEQGDSAMYLCASSFEPPGQKNIQYFGAGTRLSVL.

In this sample, this clonotype turned up a few times. The chain recombines TRBV6-5 with TRBJ1-1; the D gene is possibly TRBD1 (6 bases). Trimming left V 5 bases short and J 4 bases short, with 14 bases between. This CDR3 is 14 amino acids long. Germline V gene lookup returns CDR1 MNHEY and CDR2 SVGAGI. The CDR3 coding sequence is TGTGCCAGCAGTATTTGGGGGGCTGGCACTGAAGCTTTCTTT. This codes for CASSIWGAGTEAFF.

This chain joins TRBV5-1 and TRBJ2-5; D possibly corresponds to TRBD2 (5 bases). Germline values: CDR1 SGHRS, CDR2 YFSETQ. The CDR3 extends over 16 amino acids. V shed 4 bases and J shed 2 bases, with 18 bases lying between them. DNA of the CDR3: TGCGCCAGCAGCCTCCAGCTAGCAACCATGCAAGAGACCCAGTACTTC. This translates into CASSLQLATMQETQYF.

This clonotype was found a few times. The genes are TRBV6-6 and TRBJ2-1; the D gene is possibly TRBD2 (5 bases). The CDR3 is made up of 17 amino acids. V lost 0 bases, J lost 4 bases, and 16 bases lay in between. Germline CDR1 is MNHNY and CDR2 is SVGAGI (reference sequence). CDR3 sequence (DNA): TGTGCCAGCAGTTACTCGGCTGCGAGGGCCCCGTACAATGAGCAGTTCTTC. Its translation is CASSYSAARAPYNEQFF.

This clonotype has only a few counts. V is TRBV4-3 and J is TRBJ2-3; 11 bases align to TRBD1. The trim removed 0 bases at V and 4 bases at J, leaving 12 bases unmatched. This CDR3 spans 19 amino acids. CDR1 is LGHNA, CDR2 YSLEER, per germline. CDR3 residues: CASSQDDLRGQGGPDTQYF. The DNA of the CDR3 is TGCGCCAGCAGCCAAGATGATCTTAGGGGACAGGGGGGCCCAGATACGCAGTATTTT.

This clonotype was detected a few times. CDR3 protein: CASNQDRMLDKNIQYF. The CDR3 DNA is TGTGCCAGCAACCAAGACAGGATGCTTGACAAAAACATTCAGTACTTC. This chain uses TRBV6-2 or TRBV6-3 with TRBJ2-4; a weak D match, TRBD1 (6 bases). CDR3 length equals 16 residues. The germline gives CDR1 MNHEY, CDR2 SVGEGT. V was trimmed by 7 bases and J by 3 bases, leaving 19 bases between them.

This clonotype was detected only a few times. The V and J genes are TRBV11-2 and TRBJ1-1; 7 nucleotides align to TRBD1. Germline V gene data show CDR1 as SGHAT and CDR2 as FQNNGV. This CDR3 has 13 residues. V dropped 3 bases and J dropped 7; count of bases not matched to a gene: 5. CDR3 sequence reads: CASSLTGKSEAFF. As DNA, the CDR3 is TGTGCCAGCAGCTTGACAGGGAAGAGTGAAGCTTTCTTT.

This clonotype showed up many times. The V and J genes are TRBV4-1 and TRBJ2-5; a weak D match, TRBD2 (5 bases). Deletions cut 4 bases from V and 3 bases from J, with 12 bases between. The CDR3 length is 14 residues. The germline V gene has CDR1 MGHRA and CDR2 YSYEKL. The chain's CDR3 is CASSPLPGKETQYF. Written as DNA, the CDR3 is TGCGCCAGCAGCCCCCTCCCGGGGAAAGAGACCCAGTACTTC.

This chain links TRBV7-9 with TRBJ1-3; D not certain. The CDR3 totals 17 residues. Germline lookup yields CDR1 SEHNR and CDR2 FQNEAQ (reference sequence). Trimming cost V 4 bases and J 0 bases, with 16 bases left between them. CDR3 nucleotides: TGTGCCAGCAGCTCAGCGGAGACCCAGCTCTCTGGAAACACCATATATTTT. Protein product: CASSSAETQLSGNTIYF.

The gene calls are TRBV2 and TRBJ2-3; 10 positions match TRBD1. Trimming took 8 bases from V and 3 from J; bases not matched to a gene: 8. Germline assignment: CDR1 SNHLY and CDR2 FYNNEI. The CDR3 covers 15 residues. The CDR3 region is CASRWDRGSTDTQYF. The DNA of the CDR3 is TGTGCCAGCCGCTGGGACAGGGGATCAACAGATACGCAGTATTTT.

This clonotype was recorded many times. The CDR3 DNA is TGTGCCAGCAGCTTGCAGTACGATGAGCAGTTCTTC. Protein: CASSLQYDEQFF. V and J are TRBV5-4 and TRBJ2-1, with D uncertain. The CDR3 loop spans 12 amino acids. Germline V lookup: CDR1 SGHNT, CDR2 YYREEE (reference sequence). V dropped 1 base and J dropped 8 bases, with 7 bases sitting between them.

This clonotype has more than one count but fewer than ten. J is TRBJ2-1 and V is TRBV7-9; a weak D match, TRBD1 (6 bases). Looked up from germline, CDR1 is SEHNR and CDR2 is FQNEAQ (reference sequence). Deletions cut 6 bases from V and 0 bases from J, with 12 bases between. This CDR3 region has 15 residues. The CDR3 loop reads CASRIGQSSYNEQFF. The CDR3 nucleotides are TGTGCCAGCAGGATAGGACAGTCCTCCTACAATGAGCAGTTCTTC.

This clonotype was observed a handful of times. Relative to the germline gene, one junction end is altered; a read error may explain this. V usage is TRBV7-9 and J usage is TRBJ2-5, with TRBD1 matching over 7 bases. The CDR3 runs to 14 residues. Germline V gene data show CDR1 as SEHNR and CDR2 as FQNEAQ (reference sequence). The chain's CDR3 is CASSVAQGQETQYF. The DNA for the CDR3 is TGTGCCAGCAGCGTAGCACAGGGGCAAGAGACCCAGTACTTC.

This clonotype was seen more than once but under ten times. V usage is TRBV7-2 and J usage is TRBJ2-5; D could derive from TRBD1 or TRBD2 (6 bases each). Between the trimmed V and J ends, which lost 8 bases and 5 bases, there was a span of 18 bases. The CDR3 sequence is 14 residues long. Germline V gene sequence: CDR1 SGHTA, CDR2 FQGNSA. CDR3 residues: CASRSRGQGETQYF. DNA of the CDR3: TGTGCCAGCCGTTCCCGGGGGCAGGGGGAGACCCAGTACTTC.

This chain joins TRBV7-2 and TRBJ1-2, with 7 bases fitting TRBD1. J gave up 7 bases and V 2 bases, and 4 bases lay outside the gene matches. This CDR3 region has 13 residues. The germline gives CDR1 SGHTA, CDR2 FQGNSA. This chain's CDR3 is CASSLQGVVGYTF. In DNA, the CDR3 is TGTGCCAGCAGCTTACAGGGGGTGGTTGGCTACACCTTC.